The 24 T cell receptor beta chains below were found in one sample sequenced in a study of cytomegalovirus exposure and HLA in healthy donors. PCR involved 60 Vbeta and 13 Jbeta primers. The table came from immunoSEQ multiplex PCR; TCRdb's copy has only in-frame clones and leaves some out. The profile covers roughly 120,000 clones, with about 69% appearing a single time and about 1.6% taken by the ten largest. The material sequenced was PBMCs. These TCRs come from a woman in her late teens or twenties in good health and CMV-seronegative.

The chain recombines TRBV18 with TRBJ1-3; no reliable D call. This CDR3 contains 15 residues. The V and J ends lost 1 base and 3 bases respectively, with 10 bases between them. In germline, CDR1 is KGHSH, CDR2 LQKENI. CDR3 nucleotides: TGTGCCAGCTCACCACAGAGCGGCTATGGAAACACCATATATTTT. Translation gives CASSPQSGYGNTIYF.

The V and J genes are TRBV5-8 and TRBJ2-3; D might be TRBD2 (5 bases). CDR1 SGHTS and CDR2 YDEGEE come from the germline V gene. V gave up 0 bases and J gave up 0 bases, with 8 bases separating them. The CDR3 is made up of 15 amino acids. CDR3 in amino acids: CASSLDGGSTDTQYF. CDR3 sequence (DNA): TGTGCCAGCAGCTTGGATGGCGGGAGCACAGATACGCAGTATTTT.

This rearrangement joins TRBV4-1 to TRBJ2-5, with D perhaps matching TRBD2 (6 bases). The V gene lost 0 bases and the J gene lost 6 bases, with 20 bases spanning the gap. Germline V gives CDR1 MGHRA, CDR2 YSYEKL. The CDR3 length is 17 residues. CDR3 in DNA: TGCGCCAGCAGCCAAGAATCGGAGGGGCTAGACAAAAAGACCCAGTACTTC. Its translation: CASSQESEGLDKKTQYF.

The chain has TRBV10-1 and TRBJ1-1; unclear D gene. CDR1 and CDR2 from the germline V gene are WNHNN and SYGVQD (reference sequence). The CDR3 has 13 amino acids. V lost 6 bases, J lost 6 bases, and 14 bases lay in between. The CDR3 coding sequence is TGCGCCAGCAGCCTGGGAGGGCCCGCTGAAGCTTTCTTT. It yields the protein CASSLGGPAEAFF.

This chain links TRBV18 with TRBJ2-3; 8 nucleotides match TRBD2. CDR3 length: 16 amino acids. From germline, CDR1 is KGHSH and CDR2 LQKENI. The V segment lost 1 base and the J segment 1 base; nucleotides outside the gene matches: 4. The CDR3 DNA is TGTGCCAGCTCACCACTGCGGGGGGCTCGCACAGATACGCAGTATTTT. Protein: CASSPLRGARTDTQYF. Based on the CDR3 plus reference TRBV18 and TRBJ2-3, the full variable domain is NAGVMQNPRHLVRRRGQEARLRCSPMKGHSHVYWYRQLPEEGLKFMVYLQKENIIDESGMPKERFSAEFPKEGPSILRIQQVVRGDSAAYFCASSPLRGARTDTQYFGPGTRLTVL.

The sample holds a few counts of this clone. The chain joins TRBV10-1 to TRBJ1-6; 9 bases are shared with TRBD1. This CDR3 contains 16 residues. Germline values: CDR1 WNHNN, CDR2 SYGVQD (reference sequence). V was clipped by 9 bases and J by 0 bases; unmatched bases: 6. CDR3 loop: CARKGTGSSYNSPLHF. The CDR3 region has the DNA TGCGCCAGAAAGGGGACAGGGAGCTCCTATAATTCACCCCTCCACTTT.

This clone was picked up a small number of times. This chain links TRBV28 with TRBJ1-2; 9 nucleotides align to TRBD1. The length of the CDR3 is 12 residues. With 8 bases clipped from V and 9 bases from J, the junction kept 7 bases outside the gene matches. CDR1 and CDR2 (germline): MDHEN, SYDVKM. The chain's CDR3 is CASSLGQGSYTF. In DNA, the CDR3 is TGTGCCAGCTCCCTGGGACAGGGTAGCTACACCTTC.

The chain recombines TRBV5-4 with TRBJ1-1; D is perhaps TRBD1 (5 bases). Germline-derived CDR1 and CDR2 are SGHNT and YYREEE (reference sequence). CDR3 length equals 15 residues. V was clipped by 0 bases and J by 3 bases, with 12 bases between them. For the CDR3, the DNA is TGTGCCAGCAGCTTGGTGAGGGGAGGAGACACTGAAGCTTTCTTT. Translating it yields CASSLVRGGDTEAFF.

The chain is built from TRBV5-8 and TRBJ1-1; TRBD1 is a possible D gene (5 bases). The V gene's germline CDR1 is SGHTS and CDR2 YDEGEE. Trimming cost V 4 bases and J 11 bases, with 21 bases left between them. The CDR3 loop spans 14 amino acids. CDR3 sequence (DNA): TGTGCCAGCAGCCCAACTCATCAGGGTGTTAGGGCTTTCTTT. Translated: CASSPTHQGVRAFF.

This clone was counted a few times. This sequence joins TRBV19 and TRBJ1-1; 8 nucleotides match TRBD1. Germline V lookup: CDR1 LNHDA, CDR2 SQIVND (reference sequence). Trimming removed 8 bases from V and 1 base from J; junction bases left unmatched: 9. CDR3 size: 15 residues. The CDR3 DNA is TGTGCCAGTGCCATAACAGGGGGAGGGAACACTGAAGCTTTCTTT. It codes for CASAITGGGNTEAFF. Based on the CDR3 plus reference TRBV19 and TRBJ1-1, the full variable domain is DGGITQSPKYLFRKEGQNVTLSCEQNLNHDAMYWYRQDPGQGLRLIYYSQIVNDFQKGDIAEGYSVSREKKESFPLTVTSAQKNPTAFYLCASAITGGGNTEAFFGQGTRLTVV.

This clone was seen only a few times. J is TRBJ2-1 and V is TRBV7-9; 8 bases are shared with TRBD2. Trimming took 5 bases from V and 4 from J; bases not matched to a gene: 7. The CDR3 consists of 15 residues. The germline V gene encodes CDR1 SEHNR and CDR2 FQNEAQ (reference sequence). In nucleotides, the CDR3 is TGTGCCAGCAGCAAGGGCGGGGGGCCTTACAATGAGCAGTTCTTC. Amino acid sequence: CASSKGGGPYNEQFF.

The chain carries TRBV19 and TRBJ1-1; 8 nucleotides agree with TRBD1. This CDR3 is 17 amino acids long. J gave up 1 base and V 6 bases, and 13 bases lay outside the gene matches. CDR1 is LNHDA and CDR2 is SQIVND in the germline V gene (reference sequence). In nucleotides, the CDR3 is TGTGCCAGTAGGAACCGGGACAGGCGAAATCAGAACACTGAAGCTTTCTTT. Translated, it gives CASRNRDRRNQNTEAFF.

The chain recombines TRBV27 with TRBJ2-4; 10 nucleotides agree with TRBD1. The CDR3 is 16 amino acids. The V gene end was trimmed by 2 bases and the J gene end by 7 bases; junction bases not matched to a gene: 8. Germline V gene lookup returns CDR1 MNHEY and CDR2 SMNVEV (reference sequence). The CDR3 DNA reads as TGTGCCAGCAGTTTACTGTGGACAGGGGGTCGGAACATTCAGTACTTC. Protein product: CASSLLWTGGRNIQYF.

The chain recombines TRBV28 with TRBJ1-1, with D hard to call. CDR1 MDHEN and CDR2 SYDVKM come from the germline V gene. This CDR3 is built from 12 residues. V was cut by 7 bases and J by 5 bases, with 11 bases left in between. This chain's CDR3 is CASTLRGTEAFF. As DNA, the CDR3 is TGTGCCAGCACCCTGCGCGGGACTGAAGCTTTCTTT.

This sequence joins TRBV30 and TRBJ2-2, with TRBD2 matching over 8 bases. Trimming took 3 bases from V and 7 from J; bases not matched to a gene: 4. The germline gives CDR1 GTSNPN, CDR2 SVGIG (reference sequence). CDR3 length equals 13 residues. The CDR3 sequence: CAWSGRVGGELFF. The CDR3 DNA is TGTGCCTGGAGCGGGAGGGTAGGCGGGGAGCTGTTTTTT.

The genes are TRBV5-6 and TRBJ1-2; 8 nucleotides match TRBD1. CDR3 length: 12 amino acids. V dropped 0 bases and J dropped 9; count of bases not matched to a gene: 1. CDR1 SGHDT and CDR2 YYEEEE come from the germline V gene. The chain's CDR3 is CASSLGQGSYTF. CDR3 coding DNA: TGTGCCAGCAGCTTGGGACAGGGGAGCTACACCTTC.

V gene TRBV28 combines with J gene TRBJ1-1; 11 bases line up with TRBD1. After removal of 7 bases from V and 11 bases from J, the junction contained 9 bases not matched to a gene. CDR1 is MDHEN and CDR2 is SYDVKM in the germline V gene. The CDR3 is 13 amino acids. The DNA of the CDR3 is TGTGCCAGCAAAGGCACGGACAGGGGGCTTGCTTTCTTT. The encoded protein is CASKGTDRGLAFF.

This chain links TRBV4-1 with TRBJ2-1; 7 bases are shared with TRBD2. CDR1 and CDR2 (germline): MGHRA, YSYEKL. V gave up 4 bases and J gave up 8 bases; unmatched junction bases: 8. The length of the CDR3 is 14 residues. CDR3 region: CASSPPVGRDEQFF. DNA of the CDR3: TGCGCCAGCAGCCCTCCGGTGGGGAGGGATGAGCAGTTCTTC.

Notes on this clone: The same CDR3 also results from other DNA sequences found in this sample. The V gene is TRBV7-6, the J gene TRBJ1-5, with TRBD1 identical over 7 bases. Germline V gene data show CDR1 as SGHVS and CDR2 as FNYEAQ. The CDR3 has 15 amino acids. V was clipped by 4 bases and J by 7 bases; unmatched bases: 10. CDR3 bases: TGTGCCAGCAGCTCAACAGGGGCGCTCCTCCAGCCCCAGCATTTT. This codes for CASSSTGALLQPQHF.

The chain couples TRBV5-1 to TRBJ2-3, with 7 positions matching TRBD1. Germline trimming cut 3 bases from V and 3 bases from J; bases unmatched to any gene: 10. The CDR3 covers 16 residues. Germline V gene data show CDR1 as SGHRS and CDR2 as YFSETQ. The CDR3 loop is CASSWKKQGLTDTQYF. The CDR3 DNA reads TGCGCCAGCAGCTGGAAGAAACAGGGGTTGACAGATACGCAGTATTTT.

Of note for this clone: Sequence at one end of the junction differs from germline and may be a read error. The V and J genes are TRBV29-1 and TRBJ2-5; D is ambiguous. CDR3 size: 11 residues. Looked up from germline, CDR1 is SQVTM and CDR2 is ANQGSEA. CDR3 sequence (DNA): TGCAGCGTTGCCCCCTCAGAGGCCCAGTACTTC. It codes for CSVAPSEAQYF.

The CDR3 here is CASSLDRPSSYEQYF. The CDR3 DNA reads TGTGCCAGCAGCTTAGACAGACCGAGCTCCTACGAGCAGTACTTC. V usage is TRBV7-8 and J usage is TRBJ2-7; D is undetermined. Germline values: CDR1 SGHVS, CDR2 FQNEAQ. With 1 base removed from V and 0 bases from J, the gap between germline ends came to 10 bases. The CDR3 is made up of 15 amino acids.

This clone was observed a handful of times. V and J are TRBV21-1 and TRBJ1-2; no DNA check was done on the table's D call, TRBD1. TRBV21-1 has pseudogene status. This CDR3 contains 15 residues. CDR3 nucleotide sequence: TGTGCCAGCAGCATATGGACAGGGAACGGAGATGGCTACACCTTC. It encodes CASSIWTGNGDGYTF.

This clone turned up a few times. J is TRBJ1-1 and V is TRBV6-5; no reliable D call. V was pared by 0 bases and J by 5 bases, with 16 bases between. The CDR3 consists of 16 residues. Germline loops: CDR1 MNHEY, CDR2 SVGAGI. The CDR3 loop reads CASSYSMGGSRTEAFF. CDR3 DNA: TGTGCCAGCAGTTACTCGATGGGAGGGAGTCGAACTGAAGCTTTCTTT.